Below are 24 T cell receptor beta chains sequenced from a single sample in a study of blood T cells in healthy people across ages. The second PCR ran roughly 7 to 11 cycles with a sample-barcoded 5' primer and J-beta primers. TCRdb processed the 5' RACE reads anew with MiXCR; each CDR3 protein has one entry. This table has 650,000 to 800,000 distinct CDR3 sequences, under 55% appearing once. Material: blood. The receptors shown here come from a man aged 55 to 70 in good health.

The rearrangement links TRBV5-1 to TRBJ2-7; D may be TRBD2 (7 bases). V lost 0 bases to trimming and J lost 2 bases, with 15 bases between them. Germline CDR1 SGHRS, CDR2 YFSETQ. The CDR3 totals 16 residues. The CDR3 nucleotides read TGCGCCAGCAGCTTGGGAGGGGGGGCCCAAACCTACGAGCAGTACTTC. Translation: CASSLGGGAQTYEQYF.

This rearrangement joins TRBV2 to TRBJ2-7, with 12 positions matching TRBD1. The J call may not be correct, given that the DNA end is closer to TRBJ2-5. Germline values: CDR1 SNHLY, CDR2 FYNNEI. This CDR3 comprises 16 residues. Here the CDR3 DNA reads TGTGCCAGCAGAGACCGGGACAGGGGGCTTAGGGAGACCCAGTACTTC. Residues: CASRDRDRGLRETQYF.

This clonotype was seen more than once but under ten times. The V and J genes are TRBV20-1 and TRBJ2-1; 11 bases line up with TRBD2. Per germline, CDR1 DFQATT and CDR2 SNEGSKA (reference sequence). The V segment lost 5 bases and the J segment 14 bases; nucleotides outside the gene matches: 8. The CDR3 runs 12 residues. CDR3 sequence: CSASGTSGPEFF. The CDR3 DNA follows: TGCAGTGCTTCCGGGACTAGCGGTCCTGAGTTCTTC.

The chain couples TRBV7-9 to TRBJ2-5; no firm D call. This CDR3 region has 14 residues. Germline CDR1 SEHNR, CDR2 FQNEAQ (reference sequence). V shed 11 bases and J shed 11 bases, with 27 bases lying between them. CDR3 sequence: CAASTGNSYNEQYF. In DNA, the CDR3 is TGTGCCGCCTCGACTGGGAATTCCTACAATGAGCAGTACTTC. The entire variable domain, with the rest obtained from reference TRBV7-9 and TRBJ2-5, is as follows: DTGVSQNPRHKITKRGQNVTFRCDPISEHNRLYWYRQTLGQGPEFLTYFQNEAQLEKSRLLSDRFSAERPKGSFSTLEIQRTEQGDSAMYLCAASTGNSYNEQYFGPGTRLLVL.

This chain links TRBV2 with TRBJ2-5; D is undetermined. CDR1 is SNHLY and CDR2 is FYNNEI in the germline V gene. Trimming left V 5 bases short and J 0 bases short, with 10 bases between. This CDR3 comprises 14 residues. The CDR3 reads CASSPRSDQETQYF. CDR3 bases: TGTGCCAGCAGTCCCCGGAGCGACCAAGAGACCCAGTACTTC.

The rearrangement uses TRBV9 and TRBJ2-4; D is perhaps TRBD1 (6 bases). The assigned J gene may be wrong: the sequence end matches TRBJ2-7 better. Germline CDR1 and CDR2: SGDLS and YYNGEE. The CDR3 is 15 amino acids. The DNA for the CDR3 is TGTGCCAGCAGCCCAAGAGGCCAGGGGACCAACGAGCAGTACTTC. It encodes CASSPRGQGTNEQYF.

V gene TRBV2 combines with J gene TRBJ2-4; TRBD1 agrees at 9 bases. The CDR3 covers 12 residues. Germline lookup yields CDR1 SNHLY and CDR2 FYNNEI. The V gene end was trimmed by 8 bases and the J gene end by 15 bases; junction bases not matched to a gene: 11. DNA of the CDR3: TGTGCCAGCGCCGGGACAGGGACAGCAGCGTACTTC. It translates to CASAGTGTAAYF.

This clonotype has only a few counts. The genes are TRBV4-3 and TRBJ1-6; 7 positions agree with TRBD1. Germline assignment: CDR1 LGHNA and CDR2 YSLEER. V dropped 1 base and J dropped 9; count of bases not matched to a gene: 6. This CDR3 contains 15 residues. The CDR3 reads CASSQVRGIGSPLHF. The CDR3 DNA sequence: TGCGCCAGCAGCCAAGTCAGGGGGATAGGTTCACCCCTCCACTTT.

This clonotype was recorded many times. The chain joins TRBV29-1 to TRBJ2-3; D perhaps matches TRBD1 (6 bases). V was pared by 0 bases and J by 7 bases, with 23 bases between. The CDR3 spans 17 residues. Germline V gives CDR1 SQVTM, CDR2 ANQGSEA. CDR3 region: CSVEDLVGQSVLNTQYF. CDR3 DNA sequence: TGCAGCGTTGAAGACCTTGTCGGACAGTCCGTTTTGAATACGCAGTATTTT.

The V and J genes are TRBV6-4 and TRBJ2-3; possibly TRBD1 for D (6 bases). V lost 6 bases, J lost 4 bases, and 14 bases lay in between. The CDR3 totals 14 residues. Germline loops: CDR1 MRHNA, CDR2 SNTAGT. The CDR3 reads CASSTRGGSDTQYF. As DNA, the CDR3 is TGTGCCAGCAGCACCAGGGGCGGATCAGATACGCAGTATTTT.

This clonotype was picked up a small number of times. The chain uses TRBV18 and TRBJ2-1; TRBD1 matches 7 bases. Trimming removed 5 bases from V and 6 bases from J; junction bases left unmatched: 7. The CDR3 length is 14 residues. Germline CDR1 is KGHSH and CDR2 is LQKENI. DNA of the CDR3: TGTGCCAGCTCAGTCACAGGGGAGAGCAATGAGCAGTTCTTC. This translates into CASSVTGESNEQFF.

The V call is TRBV9, the J call TRBJ1-4, with D possibly TRBD1 on 5 matching bases. CDR1 and CDR2 from the germline V gene are SGDLS and YYNGEE. V gave up 4 bases and J gave up 5 bases, with 15 bases separating them. The CDR3 has 15 residues. The CDR3 region is CASSLREGWNEKLFF. CDR3 nucleotide sequence: TGTGCCAGCAGCCTCCGGGAGGGGTGGAATGAAAAACTGTTTTTT.

This clonotype was observed a handful of times. This chain uses TRBV20-1 with TRBJ2-7, with 8 bases matching TRBD2. The J call may be incorrect, as the DNA end agrees better with TRBJ2-5. Germline V lookup: CDR1 DFQATT, CDR2 SNEGSKA (reference sequence). This CDR3 is built from 14 residues. This CDR3 reads CSASSRGGAETQYF. In nucleotides, the CDR3 is TGCAGTGCGTCGTCACGGGGGGGCGCGGAGACCCAGTACTTC.

This clonotype was observed a few times. This CDR3 is CAWREPPGYGYTF. The DNA for the CDR3 is TGTGCCTGGAGGGAGCCGCCCGGCTATGGCTACACCTTC. The chain couples TRBV30 to TRBJ1-2; unclear D gene. The germline V and J ends were trimmed by 3 bases and 4 bases, with 12 bases remaining between them. Looked up from germline, CDR1 is GTSNPN and CDR2 is SVGIG (reference sequence). This CDR3 comprises 13 residues.

V usage is TRBV7-9 and J usage is TRBJ2-1; 10 nucleotides match TRBD1. This CDR3 comprises 16 residues. Germline trimming cut 5 bases from V and 3 bases from J; bases unmatched to any gene: 7. The V gene's germline CDR1 is SEHNR and CDR2 FQNEAQ (reference sequence). CDR3 nucleotides: TGTGCCAGCAGCCCCCTCGGGACAGGGGTCTACAATGAGCAGTTCTTC. Its translation: CASSPLGTGVYNEQFF.

The rearrangement joins TRBV20-1 to TRBJ2-2; the D gene could be TRBD1 or TRBD2 (5 bases each). The length of the CDR3 is 15 residues. V lost 0 bases and J 3 bases, leaving 11 bases between the germline ends. Germline V gives CDR1 DFQATT, CDR2 SNEGSKA (reference sequence). This chain's CDR3 is CSAREAGRDTGELFF. CDR3 nucleotides: TGCAGTGCTAGAGAGGCAGGGCGGGACACCGGGGAGCTGTTTTTT.

This chain joins TRBV20-1 and TRBJ1-5, with D perhaps matching TRBD1 (5 bases). Germline assignment: CDR1 DFQATT and CDR2 SNEGSKA (reference sequence). This CDR3 is 14 amino acids long. The V end was cut by 3 bases, the J end by 2 bases, with 11 bases between. The CDR3 coding sequence is TGCAGTGCTAGTGGGGGATCCGGCAATCAGCCCCAGCATTTT. It specifies CSASGGSGNQPQHF.

This clonotype was detected a few times. The chain combines TRBV30 with TRBJ1-1, with D possibly matching TRBD1 (5 bases). Per the germline V gene, CDR1 is GTSNPN and CDR2 is SVGIG (reference sequence). V was trimmed by 5 bases and J by 1 base, leaving 11 bases between them. This CDR3 region has 13 residues. The CDR3 protein is CAWEEGTNTEAFF. Here the CDR3 DNA reads TGTGCCTGGGAGGAGGGGACGAACACTGAAGCTTTCTTT.

V is TRBV6-1 and J is TRBJ2-6; D may be TRBD1 or TRBD2 (5 bases each). The V end was cut by 2 bases, the J end by 4 bases, with 15 bases between. CDR1 and CDR2 (germline): MNHNS, SASEGT. The CDR3 sequence is 17 residues long. The CDR3 reads CASSENLAGTGANVLTF. In DNA form, the CDR3 reads TGTGCCAGCAGTGAAAATTTGGCAGGGACCGGGGCCAACGTCCTGACTTTC.

A note on this clonotype: This clone may be a read error of a much larger clone one base away. The chain recombines TRBV7-2 with TRBJ2-1; 8 positions match TRBD2. The CDR3 contains 14 residues. The trim removed 5 bases at V and 9 bases at J, leaving 9 bases unmatched. Per the germline V gene, CDR1 is SGHTA and CDR2 is FQGNSA. CDR3 sequence: CASSVQFTSGEQFF. The CDR3 nucleotides read TGTGCCAGCAGCGTGCAGTTTACTAGCGGTGAGCAGTTCTTC.

V is TRBV7-9 and J is TRBJ2-1; D may correspond to TRBD1 or TRBD2 (6 bases each). The J call could be wrong; TRBJ2-7 is a better fit for the DNA end. This CDR3 is 16 amino acids long. CDR1 SEHNR and CDR2 FQNEAQ come from the germline V gene (reference sequence). The CDR3 bases are TGTGCCAGCAGCTTAAAGGCCGGGGGCTCCTACAATGAGCAGTACTTC. Amino acids: CASSLKAGGSYNEQYF.

The chain couples TRBV29-1 to TRBJ1-2; D ambiguous. Trimming pared 0 bases from V and 5 bases from J, leaving 13 bases between. CDR3 length: 14 residues. Germline CDR1 SQVTM, CDR2 ANQGSEA. The CDR3 sequence: CSVEDHAGSYGYTF. The CDR3 nucleotides read TGCAGCGTTGAAGATCATGCAGGCAGTTATGGCTACACCTTC.

This chain joins TRBV9 and TRBJ1-6; no firm D call. Trimming pared 4 bases from V and 0 bases from J, leaving 5 bases between. This CDR3 spans 14 amino acids. Germline lookup yields CDR1 SGDLS and CDR2 YYNGEE. The CDR3 sequence: CASSRGSYNSPLHF. Written as DNA, the CDR3 is TGTGCCAGCAGCCGGGGCTCCTATAATTCACCCCTCCACTTT.

This clonotype was counted a single time. The V and J genes are TRBV7-2 and TRBJ2-3; TRBD2 matches 14 bases. Germline trimming cut 4 bases from V and 0 bases from J; bases unmatched to any gene: 6. Germline lookup yields CDR1 SGHTA and CDR2 FQGNSA. This CDR3 contains 18 residues. For the CDR3, the DNA is TGTGCCAGCAGCTCTACCCGGACTAGCGGGGGGAGCACAGATACGCAGTATTTT. Translated: CASSSTRTSGGSTDTQYF.